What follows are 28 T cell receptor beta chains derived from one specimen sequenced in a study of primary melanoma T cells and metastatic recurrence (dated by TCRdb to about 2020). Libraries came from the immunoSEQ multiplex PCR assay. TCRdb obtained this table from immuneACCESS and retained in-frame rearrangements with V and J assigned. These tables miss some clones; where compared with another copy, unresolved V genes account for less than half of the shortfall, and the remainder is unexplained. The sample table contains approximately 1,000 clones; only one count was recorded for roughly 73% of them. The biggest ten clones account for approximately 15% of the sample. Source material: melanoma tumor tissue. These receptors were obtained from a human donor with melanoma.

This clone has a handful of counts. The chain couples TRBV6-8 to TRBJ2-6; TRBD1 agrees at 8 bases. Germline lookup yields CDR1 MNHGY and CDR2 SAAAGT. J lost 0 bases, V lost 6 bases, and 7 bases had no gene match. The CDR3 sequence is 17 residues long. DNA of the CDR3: TGTGCCAGCAGGGCTCGGGACAGGAGCTCTGGGGCCAACGTCCTGACTTTC. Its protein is CASRARDRSSGANVLTF.

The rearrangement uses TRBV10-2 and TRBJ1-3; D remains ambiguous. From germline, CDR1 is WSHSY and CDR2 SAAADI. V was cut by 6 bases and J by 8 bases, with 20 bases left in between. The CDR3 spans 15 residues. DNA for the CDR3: TGCGCCAGCAGCTTGGGAGGCGTGATCGGGGACACCATATATTTT. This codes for CASSLGGVIGDTIYF.

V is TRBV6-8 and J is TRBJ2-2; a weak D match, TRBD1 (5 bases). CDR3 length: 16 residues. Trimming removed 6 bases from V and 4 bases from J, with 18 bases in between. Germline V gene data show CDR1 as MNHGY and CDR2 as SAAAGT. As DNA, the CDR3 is TGTGCCAGCAGGAGAAACTTCGACAGCGTCACCGGGGAGCTGTTTTTT. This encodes CASRRNFDSVTGELFF.

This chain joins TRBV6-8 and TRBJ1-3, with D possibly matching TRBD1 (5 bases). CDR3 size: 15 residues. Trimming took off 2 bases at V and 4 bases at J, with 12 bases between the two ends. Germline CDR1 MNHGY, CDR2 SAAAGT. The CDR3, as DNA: TGTGCCAGCAGTTACATCCGCGGGGACGGAAACACCATATATTTT. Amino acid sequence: CASSYIRGDGNTIYF.

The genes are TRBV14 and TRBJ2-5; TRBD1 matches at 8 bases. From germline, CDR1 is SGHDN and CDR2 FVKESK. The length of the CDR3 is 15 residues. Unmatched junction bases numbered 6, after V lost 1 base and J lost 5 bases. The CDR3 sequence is CASSQAAGGWETQYF. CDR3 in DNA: TGTGCCAGCAGCCAAGCGGCAGGGGGCTGGGAGACCCAGTACTTC.

The CDR3, as DNA: TGTGCCAGCAGCGAACGGGACCGACGAAGGGGAGCTTTCTTT. It specifies CASSERDRRRGAFF. V gene TRBV11-3 combines with J gene TRBJ1-1; tentative D call: TRBD1 (5 bases). This CDR3 has 14 residues. V lost 5 bases, J lost 10 bases, and 20 bases lay in between. Germline V lookup: CDR1 SGHNT, CDR2 YENEEA.

CDR3 in amino acids: CASSYTRTAYEQYF. Written as DNA, the CDR3 is TGTGCCAGCAGTTACACCCGGACAGCCTACGAGCAGTACTTC. V usage is TRBV6-8 and J usage is TRBJ2-7; possibly TRBD1 for D (6 bases). Germline V gene sequence: CDR1 MNHGY, CDR2 SAAAGT. The CDR3 length is 14 residues. Between the trimmed V and J ends, which lost 2 bases and 2 bases, there was a span of 10 bases.

The chain's CDR3 is CASSPRTGLYGYTF. In DNA, the CDR3 is TGTGCCAGCAGCCCTAGGACAGGACTCTATGGCTACACCTTC. V gene TRBV11-3 combines with J gene TRBJ1-2, with 7 bases identical to TRBD1. Trimming took 5 bases from V and 4 from J; bases not matched to a gene: 7. The CDR3 consists of 14 residues. Germline CDR1 and CDR2: SGHNT and YENEEA. Full variable domain (remainder filled in from reference TRBV11-3 and TRBJ1-2): EAGVVQSPRYKIIEKKQPVAFWCNPISGHNTLYWYLQNLGQGPELLIRYENEEAVDDSQLPKDRFSAERLKGVDSTLKIQPAELGDSAVYLCASSPRTGLYGYTFGSGTRLTVV.

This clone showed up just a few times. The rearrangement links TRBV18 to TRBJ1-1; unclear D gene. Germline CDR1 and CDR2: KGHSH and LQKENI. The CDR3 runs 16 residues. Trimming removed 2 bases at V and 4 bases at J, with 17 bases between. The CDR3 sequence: CASSPSAPQVGTEAFF. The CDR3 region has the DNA TGTGCCAGCTCACCATCCGCCCCCCAGGTAGGCACTGAAGCTTTCTTT.

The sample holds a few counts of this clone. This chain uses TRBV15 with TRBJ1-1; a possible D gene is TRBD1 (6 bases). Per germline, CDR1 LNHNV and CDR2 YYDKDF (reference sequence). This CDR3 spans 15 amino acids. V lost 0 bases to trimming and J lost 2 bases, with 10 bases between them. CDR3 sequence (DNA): TGTGCCACCAGCAGAGATAGGGGGGAAAACACTGAAGCTTTCTTT. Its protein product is CATSRDRGENTEAFF.

The CDR3 protein is CASRYGGAQYEQYF. In nucleotides, the CDR3 is TGTGCCAGCAGGTACGGCGGGGCTCAATACGAGCAGTACTTC. V is TRBV6-8 and J is TRBJ2-7; D possibly corresponds to TRBD2 (6 bases). The CDR3 runs 14 residues. With 6 bases removed from V and 4 bases from J, the gap between germline ends came to 16 bases. Germline CDR1 MNHGY, CDR2 SAAAGT.

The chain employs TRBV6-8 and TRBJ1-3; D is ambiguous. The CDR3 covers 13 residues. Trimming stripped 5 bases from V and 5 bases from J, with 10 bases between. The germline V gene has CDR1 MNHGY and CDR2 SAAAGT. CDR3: CASSVKIRNTIYF. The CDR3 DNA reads TGTGCCAGCAGTGTCAAGATTAGAAACACCATATATTTT.

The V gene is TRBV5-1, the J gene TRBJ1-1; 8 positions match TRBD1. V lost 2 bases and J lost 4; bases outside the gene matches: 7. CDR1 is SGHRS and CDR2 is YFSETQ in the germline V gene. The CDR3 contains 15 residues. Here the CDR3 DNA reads TGCGCCAGCAGCTTTCTGCCGGGACAGGCCACTGAAGCTTTCTTT. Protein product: CASSFLPGQATEAFF.

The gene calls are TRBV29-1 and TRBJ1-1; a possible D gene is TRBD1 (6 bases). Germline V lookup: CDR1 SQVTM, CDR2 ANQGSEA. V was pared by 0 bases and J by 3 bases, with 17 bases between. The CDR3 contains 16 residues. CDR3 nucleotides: TGCAGCGTTGAAGATTTACAGGGTGGGTCGTACACTGAAGCTTTCTTT. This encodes CSVEDLQGGSYTEAFF.

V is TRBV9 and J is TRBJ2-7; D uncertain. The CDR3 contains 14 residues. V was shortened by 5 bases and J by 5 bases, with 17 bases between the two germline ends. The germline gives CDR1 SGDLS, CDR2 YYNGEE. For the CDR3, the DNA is TGTGCCAGCAGTGATGGTGCCAGCCCCAACGAGCAGTACTTC. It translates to CASSDGASPNEQYF.

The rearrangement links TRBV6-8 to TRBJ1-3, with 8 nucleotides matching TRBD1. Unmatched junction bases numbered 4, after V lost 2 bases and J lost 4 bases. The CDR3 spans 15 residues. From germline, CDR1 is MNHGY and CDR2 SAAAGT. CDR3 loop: CASSYRTGQGNTIYF. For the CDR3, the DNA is TGTGCCAGCAGTTACCGGACAGGGCAAGGAAACACCATATATTTT.

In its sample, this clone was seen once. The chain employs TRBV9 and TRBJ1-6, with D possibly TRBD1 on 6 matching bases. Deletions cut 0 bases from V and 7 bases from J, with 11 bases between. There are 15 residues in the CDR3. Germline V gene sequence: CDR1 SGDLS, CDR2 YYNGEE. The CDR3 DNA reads TGTGCCAGCAGCGTAGAGGACAGCGGGAATTCACCCCTCCACTTT. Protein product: CASSVEDSGNSPLHF.

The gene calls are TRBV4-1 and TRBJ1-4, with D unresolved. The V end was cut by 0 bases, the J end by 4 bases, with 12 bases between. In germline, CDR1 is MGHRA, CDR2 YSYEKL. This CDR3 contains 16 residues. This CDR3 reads CASSQERRGINEKLFF. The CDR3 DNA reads TGCGCCAGCAGCCAAGAAAGACGCGGAATTAATGAAAAACTGTTTTTT.

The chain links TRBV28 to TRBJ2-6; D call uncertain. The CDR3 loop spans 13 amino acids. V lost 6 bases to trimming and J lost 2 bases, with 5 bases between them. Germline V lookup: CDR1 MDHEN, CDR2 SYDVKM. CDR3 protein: CASRRTGANVLTF. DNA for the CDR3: TGTGCCAGCAGACGGACTGGGGCCAACGTCCTGACTTTC.

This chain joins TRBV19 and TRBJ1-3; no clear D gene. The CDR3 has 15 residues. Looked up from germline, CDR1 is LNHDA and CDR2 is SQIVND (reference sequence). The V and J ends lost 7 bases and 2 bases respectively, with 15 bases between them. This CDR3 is CASIPPTGAGNTIYF. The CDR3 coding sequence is TGTGCCAGTATTCCCCCGACGGGCGCTGGAAACACCATATATTTT.

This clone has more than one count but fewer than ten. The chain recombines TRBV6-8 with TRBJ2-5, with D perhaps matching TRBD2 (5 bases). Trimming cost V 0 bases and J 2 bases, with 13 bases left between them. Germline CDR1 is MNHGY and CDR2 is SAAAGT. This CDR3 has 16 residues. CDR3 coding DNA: TGTGCCAGCAGTTACTCGGCTAGCTTGGGTCAAGAGACCCAGTACTTC. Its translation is CASSYSASLGQETQYF.

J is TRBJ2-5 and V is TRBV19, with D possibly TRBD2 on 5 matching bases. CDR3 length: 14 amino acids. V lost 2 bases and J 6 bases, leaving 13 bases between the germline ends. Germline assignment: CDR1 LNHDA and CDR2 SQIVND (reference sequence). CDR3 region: CASSISGDQQTQYF. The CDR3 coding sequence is TGTGCCAGTAGTATAAGCGGAGACCAGCAGACCCAGTACTTC.

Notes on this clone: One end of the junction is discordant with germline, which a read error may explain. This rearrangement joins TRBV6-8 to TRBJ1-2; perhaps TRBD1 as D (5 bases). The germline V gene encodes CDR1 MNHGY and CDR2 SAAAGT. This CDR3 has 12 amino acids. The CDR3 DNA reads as TGTGCCATCAGTGTTGTCGGGGGGGGCTACACCTTC. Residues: CAISVVGGGYTF.

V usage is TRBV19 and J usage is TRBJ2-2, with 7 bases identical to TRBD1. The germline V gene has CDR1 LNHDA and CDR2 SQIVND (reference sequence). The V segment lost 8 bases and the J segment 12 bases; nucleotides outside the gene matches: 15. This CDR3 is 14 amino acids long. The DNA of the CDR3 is TGTGCCAGTTCCAGACAGGGAGAACGAACCCAGCTGTTTTTT. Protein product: CASSRQGERTQLFF.

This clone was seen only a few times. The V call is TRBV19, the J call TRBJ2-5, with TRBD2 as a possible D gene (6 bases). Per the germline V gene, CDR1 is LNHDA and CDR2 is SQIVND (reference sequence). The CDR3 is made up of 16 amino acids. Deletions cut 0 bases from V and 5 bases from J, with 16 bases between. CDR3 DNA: TGTGCCAGTAGTATAGATAGGGACGGTCGGGGGGAGACCCAGTACTTC. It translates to CASSIDRDGRGETQYF.

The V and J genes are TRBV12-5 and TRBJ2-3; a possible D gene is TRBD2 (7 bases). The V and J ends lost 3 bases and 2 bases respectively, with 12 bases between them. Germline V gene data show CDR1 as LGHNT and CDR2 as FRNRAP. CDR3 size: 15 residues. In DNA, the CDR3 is TGTGCTAGTGGTTTAGGGGGGGGCCCCACAGATACGCAGTATTTT. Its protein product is CASGLGGGPTDTQYF.

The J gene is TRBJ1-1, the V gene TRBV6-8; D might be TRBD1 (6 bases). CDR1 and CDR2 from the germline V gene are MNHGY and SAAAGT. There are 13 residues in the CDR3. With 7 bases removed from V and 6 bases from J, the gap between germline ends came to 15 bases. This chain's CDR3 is CASILQGWPEAFF. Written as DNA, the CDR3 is TGTGCCAGCATACTACAGGGCTGGCCTGAAGCTTTCTTT.

CDR3 in DNA: TGTGCCAGCAGACAGGGGTTATTGGTTGCTGGCTACACCTTC. Translating gives CASRQGLLVAGYTF. The rearrangement joins TRBV6-8 to TRBJ1-2; 7 bases fit TRBD1. The germline gives CDR1 MNHGY, CDR2 SAAAGT. Trimming at V came to 6 bases and at J to 7 bases, leaving 11 bases not matched to a gene. The CDR3 length is 14 residues.